These 28 T cell receptor beta chains came from one sample sequenced in a study of human T cells and chemical hapten exposure. TCRdb reprocessed the RACE reads with MiXCR, giving one entry per CDR3 protein. The sample lists 150,000 to 200,000 distinct CDR3 sequences; roughly 25% were seen once. As for time point: patch test 3, about 24 weeks after DPC sensitization. Treatment meaning: therapeutic diphenylcyclopropenone sensitization with weekly scalp DPC. The input for sequencing was whole blood, taken in connection with sensitization to the hapten diphenylcyclopropenone (DPC). These receptors originate from a woman aged 18-29 years with alopecia areata. Some clones in this sample may be carry-over from other donors' samples.

The genes are TRBV6-1 and TRBJ2-6, with D possibly being TRBD1 or TRBD2 (7 bases each). This CDR3 is 16 amino acids long. Trimming cost V 3 bases and J 1 base, with 10 bases left between them. Germline V gene lookup returns CDR1 MNHNS and CDR2 SASEGT. The CDR3 here is CASSDRGGSGANVLTF. As DNA, the CDR3 is TGTGCCAGCAGTGACAGGGGGGGGTCTGGGGCCAACGTCCTGACTTTC.

The chain recombines TRBV18 with TRBJ2-3, with D perhaps matching TRBD2 (6 bases). Germline lookup yields CDR1 KGHSH and CDR2 LQKENI. This CDR3 spans 15 amino acids. V shed 6 bases and J shed 4 bases, with 17 bases lying between them. The CDR3 here is CASSHVAEGPDTQYF. The CDR3 nucleotides are TGTGCCAGCTCCCACGTGGCGGAGGGCCCAGATACGCAGTATTTT.

This clonotype was observed a few times. The rearrangement uses TRBV6-5 and TRBJ1-2; D is uncertain. Germline CDR1 is MNHEY and CDR2 is SVGAGI. The V gene lost 5 bases and the J gene lost 5 bases, with 12 bases spanning the gap. The CDR3 has 13 amino acids. The CDR3 DNA sequence: TGTGCCAGCAGTATTCAGGTTAATTATGGCTACACCTTC. It specifies CASSIQVNYGYTF.

The chain is built from TRBV2 and TRBJ1-3; D gene uncertain. Germline CDR1 and CDR2: SNHLY and FYNNEI. V lost 8 bases and J 0 bases, leaving 11 bases between the germline ends. This CDR3 spans 14 amino acids. The CDR3 bases are TGTGCCAGCCAGCCCCAGAGCTCTGGAAACACCATATATTTT. This sequence encodes CASQPQSSGNTIYF.

V usage is TRBV29-1 and J usage is TRBJ2-2; 7 nucleotides line up with TRBD1. V shed 7 bases, J shed 3 bases, and the junction held 5 bases outside the gene matches. The germline V gene has CDR1 SQVTM and CDR2 ANQGSEA. The CDR3 is 13 amino acids. The CDR3 loop reads CSGNRGDTGELFF. CDR3 DNA sequence: TGCAGCGGGAACAGGGGAGACACCGGGGAGCTGTTTTTT.

The sample holds a few counts of this clonotype. The V call is TRBV4-2, the J call TRBJ2-2; 7 bases line up with TRBD2. V trimming: 7 bases; J trimming: 7 bases; junction bases outside the gene matches: 12. This CDR3 spans 15 amino acids. Germline V gives CDR1 LGHNA, CDR2 YNFKEQ. CDR3 nucleotide sequence: TGTGCCAGCAAGACTGGATCGGGGGGTTTCGGGGAGCTGTTTTTT. Translated, it gives CASKTGSGGFGELFF.

This clonotype was observed a few times. The chain recombines TRBV27 with TRBJ2-6, with a possible D match to TRBD2 (6 bases). V lost 9 bases to trimming and J lost 4 bases, with 16 bases between them. In germline, CDR1 is MNHEY, CDR2 SMNVEV (reference sequence). CDR3 length: 15 amino acids. CDR3 nucleotides: TGTGCCAGTCGCCCCGCGGGGTCCGGGGCCAACGTCCTGACTTTC. It specifies CASRPAGSGANVLTF. The complete variable domain, with remaining parts taken from reference TRBV27 and TRBJ2-6, reads EAQVTQNPRYLITVTGKKLTVTCSQNMNHEYMSWYRQDPGLGLRQIYYSMNVEVTDKGDVPEGYKVSRKEKRNFPLILESPSPNQTSLYFCASRPAGSGANVLTFGAGSRLTVL.

The chain uses TRBV29-1 and TRBJ2-1; D unresolved. CDR1 and CDR2 from the germline V gene are SQVTM and ANQGSEA. V gave up 4 bases and J gave up 7 bases, with 5 bases separating them. The CDR3 covers 10 residues. Here the CDR3 DNA reads TGCAGCGTTGTTAGGAATGAGCAGTTCTTC. It specifies CSVVRNEQFF.

The chain joins TRBV9 to TRBJ2-7; D gene uncertain. Germline V gene data show CDR1 as SGDLS and CDR2 as YYNGEE. Trimming cost V 4 bases and J 0 bases, with 8 bases left between them. The length of the CDR3 is 13 residues. Written as DNA, the CDR3 is TGTGCCAGCAGCCCCGCAACCTCCTACGAGCAGTACTTC. Protein product: CASSPATSYEQYF.

The chain has TRBV4-3 and TRBJ1-2; a weak D match, TRBD1 (5 bases). CDR3 length equals 16 residues. V was pared by 0 bases and J by 4 bases, with 15 bases between. CDR1 and CDR2 from the germline V gene are LGHNA and YSLEER. CDR3 region: CASSQDGGGSAYGYTF. DNA for the CDR3: TGCGCCAGCAGCCAAGATGGTGGGGGGTCGGCCTATGGCTACACCTTC.

V usage is TRBV10-3 and J usage is TRBJ2-3, with 14 bases that match TRBD2. Losses at the gene ends were 1 base for V and 6 bases for J; bases not matched to a gene: 3. Germline V gives CDR1 ENHRY, CDR2 SYGVKD. CDR3 length: 16 amino acids. The chain's CDR3 is CAISELGLAGGDTQYF. As DNA, the CDR3 is TGTGCCATCAGTGAGTTAGGACTAGCGGGAGGCGATACGCAGTATTTT.

The genes are TRBV20-1 and TRBJ2-4; tentatively, D is TRBD1 (6 bases). Germline CDR1 is DFQATT and CDR2 is SNEGSKA (reference sequence). This CDR3 has 16 amino acids. The V gene lost 3 bases and the J gene lost 0 bases, with 15 bases spanning the gap. In nucleotides, the CDR3 is TGCAGTGCTAGGAAGACAGGCAGCCTAGCCAAAAACATTCAGTACTTC. This translates into CSARKTGSLAKNIQYF.

The chain links TRBV5-1 to TRBJ2-3; no firm D call. V was shortened by 7 bases and J by 2 bases, with 17 bases between the two germline ends. The CDR3 covers 15 residues. CDR1 is SGHRS, CDR2 YFSETQ, per germline. DNA of the CDR3: TGCGCCAGCCTGGACCGTCCTGGGTTCACAGATACGCAGTATTTT. As protein: CASLDRPGFTDTQYF.

The genes are TRBV7-2 and TRBJ2-1; tentatively, D is TRBD1 (6 bases). Germline values: CDR1 SGHTA, CDR2 FQGNSA. V lost 2 bases to trimming and J lost 4 bases, with 6 bases between them. This CDR3 spans 13 amino acids. The CDR3 sequence is CASSLRGYNEQFF. For the CDR3, the DNA is TGTGCCAGCAGCTTAAGGGGGTACAATGAGCAGTTCTTC.

V gene TRBV12-3 or TRBV12-4 combines with J gene TRBJ2-4; D is possibly TRBD1 (5 bases). This CDR3 is built from 16 residues. Trimming removed 6 bases from V and 7 bases from J, with 22 bases in between. CDR3 nucleotides: TGTGCCAGCAGACTCACCCGTTCAGGGCCCGGGAACATTCAGTACTTC. It is translated as CASRLTRSGPGNIQYF.

The rearrangement uses TRBV7-2 and TRBJ1-2, with a weak D call TRBD1 (6 bases). The germline gives CDR1 SGHTA, CDR2 FQGNSA. The CDR3 is made up of 15 amino acids. The V and J ends lost 3 bases and 5 bases respectively, with 16 bases between them. DNA of the CDR3: TGTGCCAGCAGCTTTGATACAGGGAGATTATATGGCTACACCTTC. Translating gives CASSFDTGRLYGYTF.

V gene TRBV10-1 combines with J gene TRBJ2-3; D is tentatively TRBD1 or TRBD2 (5 bases each). V shed 5 bases and J shed 1 base, with 13 bases lying between them. CDR3 size: 15 residues. CDR1 and CDR2 from the germline V gene are WNHNN and SYGVQD (reference sequence). CDR3 nucleotide sequence: TGCGCCAGCAGTAGTGCCGGGGCTGGCACAGATACGCAGTATTTT. Translation gives CASSSAGAGTDTQYF.

This clonotype was recorded a few times. The chain is built from TRBV10-3 and TRBJ2-3, with D perhaps assigned TRBD1 or TRBD2 (5 bases each). V lost 10 bases and J lost 2, with 10 bases in between. Germline CDR1 is ENHRY and CDR2 is SYGVKD. The CDR3 totals 12 residues. CDR3 sequence reads: CATGTDTDTQYF. CDR3 nucleotide sequence: TGTGCCACCGGGACGGACACAGATACGCAGTATTTT.

This clonotype was counted only a few times. The V and J genes are TRBV29-1 and TRBJ1-2; TRBD1 matches at 9 bases. Per germline, CDR1 SQVTM and CDR2 ANQGSEA. With V trimmed by 0 bases and J by 7 bases, 9 bases remained unmatched. The CDR3 is made up of 15 amino acids. CDR3: CSVEDGGTGRGGYTF. CDR3 DNA sequence: TGCAGCGTTGAAGATGGGGGGACAGGGCGAGGTGGCTACACCTTC.

There are a few counts of this clonotype. V and J are TRBV7-2 and TRBJ2-2; tentatively, D is TRBD2 (7 bases). The germline V gene has CDR1 SGHTA and CDR2 FQGNSA. The CDR3 is 15 residues long. The V end lost 6 bases, the J end lost 0 bases, and 11 bases lay between the germline ends. CDR3 region: CASRPGGPNTGELFF. The CDR3 region has the DNA TGTGCCAGCAGGCCCGGGGGGCCGAACACCGGGGAGCTGTTTTTT.

The V call is TRBV6-1, the J call TRBJ2-7; 9 nucleotides line up with TRBD2. With 0 bases clipped from V and 6 bases from J, the junction kept 6 bases outside the gene matches. The CDR3 loop spans 15 amino acids. Germline V gene data show CDR1 as MNHNS and CDR2 as SASEGT. The CDR3 sequence is CASSEARGLAPEQYF. The CDR3 region has the DNA TGTGCCAGCAGTGAAGCCCGGGGACTAGCCCCCGAGCAGTACTTC.

The genes are TRBV20-1 and TRBJ2-7; D remains ambiguous. Germline V gives CDR1 DFQATT, CDR2 SNEGSKA (reference sequence). The CDR3 consists of 13 residues. V dropped 0 bases and J dropped 4 bases, with 10 bases sitting between them. The CDR3 coding sequence is TGCAGTGCTAGAGACCCGTTAGGTTACGAGCAGTACTTC. Translating gives CSARDPLGYEQYF.

The CDR3 is CASSQLTGPSETQYF. The DNA for the CDR3 is TGCGCCAGCAGCCAACTGACAGGGCCATCAGAGACCCAGTACTTC. This sequence joins TRBV4-1 and TRBJ2-5; 7 bases agree with TRBD1. Germline CDR1 is MGHRA and CDR2 is YSYEKL. Trimming removed 2 bases from V and 4 bases from J; junction bases left unmatched: 7. CDR3 length: 15 amino acids.

CDR3 DNA: TGCGCCAGCAGCTTGGGTGCAGGCCGAGGGGAAAAACTGTTTTTT. The encoded protein is CASSLGAGRGEKLFF. The J gene is TRBJ1-4, the V gene TRBV5-1; no clear D. Germline V gene sequence: CDR1 SGHRS, CDR2 YFSETQ. The CDR3 loop spans 15 amino acids. Deletions cut 0 bases from V and 8 bases from J, with 14 bases between. Based on the CDR3 plus reference TRBV5-1 and TRBJ1-4, the full variable domain is KAGVTQTPRYLIKTRGQQVTLSCSPISGHRSVSWYQQTPGQGLQFLFEYFSETQRNKGNFPGRFSGRQFSNSRSEMNVSTLELGDSALYLCASSLGAGRGEKLFFGSGTQLSVL.

The rearrangement links TRBV18 to TRBJ2-1; no reliable D call. The CDR3 sequence is 11 residues long. Germline loops: CDR1 KGHSH, CDR2 LQKENI. V gave up 8 bases and J gave up 9 bases, with 11 bases separating them. This CDR3 reads CASTTHIEQFF. The CDR3 nucleotides are TGTGCCAGCACGACACACATTGAGCAGTTCTTC. Complete variable domain (other parts from reference TRBV18 and TRBJ2-1): NAGVMQNPRHLVRRRGQEARLRCSPMKGHSHVYWYRQLPEEGLKFMVYLQKENIIDESGMPKERFSAEFPKEGPSILRIQQVVRGDSAAYFCASTTHIEQFFGPGTRLTVL.

The chain couples TRBV6-2 or TRBV6-3 to TRBJ2-7, with a possible D match to TRBD1 (6 bases). The V gene lost 8 bases and the J gene lost 3 bases, with 14 bases spanning the gap. In germline, CDR1 is MNHEY, CDR2 SVGEGT. The CDR3 totals 13 residues. The CDR3 DNA reads TGTGCCAGCTCCCCTGGGGGACACTACGAGCAGTACTTC. Its protein is CASSPGGHYEQYF.

The chain couples TRBV20-1 to TRBJ2-7, with D tentatively TRBD1 or TRBD2 (6 bases each). CDR1 and CDR2 from the germline V gene are DFQATT and SNEGSKA (reference sequence). The V end was cut by 5 bases, the J end by 3 bases, with 20 bases between. The CDR3 contains 15 residues. CDR3 loop: CSASREGGWVYEQYF. CDR3 sequence (DNA): TGCAGTGCTTCTAGAGAGGGGGGTTGGGTCTACGAGCAGTACTTC.

This clonotype turned up a few times. This rearrangement joins TRBV25-1 to TRBJ1-1; perhaps TRBD1 as D (5 bases). In germline, CDR1 is MGHDK, CDR2 SYGVNS. Trimming took off 11 bases at V and 1 base at J, with 8 bases between the two ends. CDR3 length: 11 amino acids. CDR3 nucleotide sequence: TGTGCCGCGGGGGAGAACACTGAAGCTTTCTTT. Encoded protein: CAAGENTEAFF. Full variable domain (rest looked up from reference TRBV25-1 and TRBJ1-1): EADIYQTPRYLVIGTGKKITLECSQTMGHDKMYWYQQDPGMELHLIHYSYGVNSTEKGDLSSESTVSRIRTEHFPLTLESARPSHTSQYLCAAGENTEAFFGQGTRLTVV.